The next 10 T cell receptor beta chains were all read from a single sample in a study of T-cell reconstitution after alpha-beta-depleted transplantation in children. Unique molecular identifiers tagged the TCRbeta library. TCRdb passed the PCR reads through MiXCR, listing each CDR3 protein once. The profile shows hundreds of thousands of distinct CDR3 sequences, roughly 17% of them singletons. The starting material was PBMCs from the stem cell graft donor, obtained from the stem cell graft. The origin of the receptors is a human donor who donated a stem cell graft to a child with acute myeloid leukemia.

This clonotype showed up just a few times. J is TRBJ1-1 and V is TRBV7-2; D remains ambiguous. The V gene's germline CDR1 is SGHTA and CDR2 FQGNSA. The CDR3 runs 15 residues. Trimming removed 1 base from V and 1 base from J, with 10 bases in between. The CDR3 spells CASSLGGNGNTEAFF. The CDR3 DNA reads TGTGCCAGCAGCTTAGGAGGGAACGGGAACACTGAAGCTTTCTTT.

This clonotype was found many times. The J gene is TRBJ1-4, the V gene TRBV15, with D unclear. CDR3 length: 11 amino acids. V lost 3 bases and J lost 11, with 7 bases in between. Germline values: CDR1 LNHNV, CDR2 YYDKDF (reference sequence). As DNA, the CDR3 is TGTGCCACCAGCAGGGAAAAGAAACTGTTTTTT. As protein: CATSREKKLFF.

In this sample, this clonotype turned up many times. CDR3 residues: CASRPRDTTYEQYF. CDR3 nucleotides: TGTGCCAGCAGACCCCGGGACACCACCTACGAGCAGTACTTC. The chain uses TRBV25-1 and TRBJ2-7, with a tentative D call TRBD1 (6 bases). Germline CDR1 and CDR2: MGHDK and SYGVNS. The V end lost 6 bases, the J end lost 2 bases, and 14 bases lay between the germline ends. The CDR3 totals 14 residues.

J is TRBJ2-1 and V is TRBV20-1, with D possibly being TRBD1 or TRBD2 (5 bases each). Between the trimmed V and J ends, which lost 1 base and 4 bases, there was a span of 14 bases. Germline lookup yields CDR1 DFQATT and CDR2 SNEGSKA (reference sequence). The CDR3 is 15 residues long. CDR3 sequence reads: CSARAPGAGYNEQFF. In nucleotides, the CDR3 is TGCAGTGCTAGAGCCCCCGGGGCAGGTTACAATGAGCAGTTCTTC.

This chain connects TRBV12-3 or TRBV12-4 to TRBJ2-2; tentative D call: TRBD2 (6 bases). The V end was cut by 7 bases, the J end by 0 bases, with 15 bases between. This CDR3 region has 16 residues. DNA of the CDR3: TGTGCCAGCAATGCCGGGAGAATTTCGAACACCGGGGAGCTGTTTTTT. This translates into CASNAGRISNTGELFF.

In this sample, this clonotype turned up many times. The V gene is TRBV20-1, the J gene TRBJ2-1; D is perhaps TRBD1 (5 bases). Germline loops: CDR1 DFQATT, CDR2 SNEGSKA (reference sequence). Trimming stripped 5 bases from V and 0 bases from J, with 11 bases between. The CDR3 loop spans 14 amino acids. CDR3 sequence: CSAGAVSSYNEQFF. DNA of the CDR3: TGCAGTGCTGGGGCAGTAAGCTCCTACAATGAGCAGTTCTTC.

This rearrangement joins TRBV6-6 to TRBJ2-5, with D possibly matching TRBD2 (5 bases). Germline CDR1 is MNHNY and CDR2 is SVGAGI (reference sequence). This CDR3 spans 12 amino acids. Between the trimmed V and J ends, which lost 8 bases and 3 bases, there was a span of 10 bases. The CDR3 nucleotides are TGTGCCAGCTGTGGGAGAAAAGAGACCCAGTACTTC. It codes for CASCGRKETQYF.

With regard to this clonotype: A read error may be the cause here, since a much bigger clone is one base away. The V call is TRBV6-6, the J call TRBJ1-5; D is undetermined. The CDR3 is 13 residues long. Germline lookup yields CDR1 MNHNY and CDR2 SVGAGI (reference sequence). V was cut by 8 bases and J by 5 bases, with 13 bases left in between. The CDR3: CASGELWDQPQHF. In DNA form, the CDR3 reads TGTGCCAGCGGGGAGCTATGGGATCAGCCCCAGCATTTT.

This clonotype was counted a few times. The CDR3 nucleotides read TGCAGTGCTACCGGGCAGATAGGATTCTACAATGAGCAGTTCTTC. It is translated as CSATGQIGFYNEQFF. The chain is built from TRBV20-1 and TRBJ2-1; no definite D call. Germline V CDR1 and CDR2: DFQATT, SNEGSKA (reference sequence). The CDR3 length is 15 residues. V lost 4 bases to trimming and J lost 3 bases, with 16 bases between them.

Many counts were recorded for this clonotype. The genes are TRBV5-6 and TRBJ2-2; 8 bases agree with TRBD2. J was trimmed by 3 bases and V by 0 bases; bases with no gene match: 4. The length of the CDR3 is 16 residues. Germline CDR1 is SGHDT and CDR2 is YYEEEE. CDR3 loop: CASSLDTGGDTGELFF. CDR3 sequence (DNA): TGTGCCAGCAGCTTGGATACGGGAGGGGACACCGGGGAGCTGTTTTTT.